Shown below are 10 T cell receptor beta chains from a single sample sequenced in a study of cytomegalovirus exposure and HLA in healthy donors (dated by TCRdb to between 2016 and 2019). Receptor libraries were prepared by the immunoSEQ multiplex PCR assay. For the multiplex PCR, a mixture combining 60 forward primers for TCR Vbeta segments and 13 reverse primers for TCR Jbeta segments was used. As stored in TCRdb, this immuneACCESS dataset retains in-frame rearrangements with V and J assigned. A fraction of the clones does not appear; measured against another copy, unresolved V genes explain less than half of the discrepancy, and the remainder lacks a known reason. The sample table records 150,000 to 200,000 clones; around 87% of these occur just once. The top ten clonotypes cover roughly 1.7% of the sample. Sequencing was performed on PBMCs. Receptors originate from a woman between 18 and 30 years old in good health and CMV-seronegative.

This rearrangement joins TRBV18 to TRBJ2-7, with 8 positions matching TRBD1. Trimming took 2 bases from V and 0 from J; bases not matched to a gene: 3. CDR3 size: 15 residues. Germline CDR1 KGHSH, CDR2 LQKENI. The CDR3 coding sequence is TGTGCCAGCTCACCAGGGACAGGTAGCTCCTACGAGCAGTACTTC. Translated, it gives CASSPGTGSSYEQYF.

This clone came up once. The chain combines TRBV11-2 with TRBJ2-2; D ambiguous. This CDR3 is built from 14 residues. Per germline, CDR1 SGHAT and CDR2 FQNNGV. Between the trimmed V and J ends, which lost 2 bases and 6 bases, there was a span of 10 bases. This CDR3 is CASSLIRRAGELFF. The DNA for the CDR3 is TGTGCCAGCAGCTTAATTAGACGGGCCGGGGAGCTGTTTTTT.

V and J are TRBV29-1 and TRBJ2-5, with TRBD2 matching 9 bases. The V segment lost 5 bases and the J segment 5 bases; nucleotides outside the gene matches: 6. The CDR3 has 13 amino acids. CDR1 and CDR2 from the germline V gene are SQVTM and ANQGSEA. The CDR3 coding sequence is TGCAGCGTTAGGGCGGGAGGGGTGGAGACCCAGTACTTC. It is translated as CSVRAGGVETQYF.

The J gene is TRBJ2-1, the V gene TRBV9, with 11 bases matching TRBD2. CDR1 is SGDLS, CDR2 YYNGEE, per germline. CDR3 length equals 17 residues. Losses at the gene ends were 4 bases for V and 0 bases for J; bases not matched to a gene: 6. The CDR3 nucleotides are TGTGCCAGCAGCCCTCACACTAGCGGGAGCTCCTACAATGAGCAGTTCTTC. Protein sequence: CASSPHTSGSSYNEQFF.

The chain links TRBV7-9 to TRBJ2-5; 7 bases agree with TRBD1. The DNA end is a closer match to TRBJ2-7, so the J assignment may be wrong. Per germline, CDR1 SEHNR and CDR2 FQNEAQ (reference sequence). This CDR3 spans 16 amino acids. The CDR3 is CASSLYSYRGPYEQYF. The DNA for the CDR3 is TGTGCCAGCAGCTTATACTCCTACAGGGGCCCCTACGAGCAGTACTTC.

As DNA, the CDR3 is TGTGCCAGCACCTCCGGGACAGGGGGGAATCAGCCCCAGCATTTT. Its protein is CASTSGTGGNQPQHF. The genes are TRBV6-1 and TRBJ1-5; 11 bases line up with TRBD1. Trimming cost V 7 bases and J 4 bases; bases outside gene matches: 6. The germline V gene has CDR1 MNHNS and CDR2 SASEGT. This CDR3 region has 15 residues.

J is TRBJ1-3 and V is TRBV28; D call uncertain. The germline V gene has CDR1 MDHEN and CDR2 SYDVKM. V lost 7 bases to trimming and J lost 2 bases, with 12 bases between them. CDR3 size: 14 residues. CDR3 amino acids: CASKFVIAGNTIYF. The CDR3, as DNA: TGTGCCAGCAAGTTCGTTATAGCTGGAAACACCATATATTTT.

The chain has TRBV5-4 and TRBJ2-7, with TRBD2 as a possible D gene (6 bases). The CDR3 length is 16 residues. V was shortened by 1 base and J by 3 bases, with 17 bases between the two germline ends. Germline V gives CDR1 SGHNT, CDR2 YYREEE (reference sequence). CDR3 amino acids: CASSLSAGRNSYEQYF. The CDR3 DNA reads TGTGCCAGCAGCTTGAGTGCGGGGCGGAATAGCTACGAGCAGTACTTC.

The chain has TRBV7-8 and TRBJ1-2, with D maybe TRBD1 (6 bases). From germline, CDR1 is SGHVS and CDR2 FQNEAQ. The CDR3 runs 14 residues. V dropped 4 bases and J dropped 4 bases, with 13 bases sitting between them. As DNA, the CDR3 is TGTGCCAGCAGCTCCCAGACAGGCACCTATGGCTACACCTTC. It is translated as CASSSQTGTYGYTF.

This chain links TRBV6-5 with TRBJ2-7; weak D call: TRBD2 (6 bases). Per the germline V gene, CDR1 is MNHEY and CDR2 is SVGAGI. This CDR3 contains 13 residues. V was clipped by 2 bases and J by 2 bases, with 7 bases between them. The CDR3 DNA is TGTGCCAGCAGTTACGGGACTCCCTACGAGCAGTACTTC. Residues: CASSYGTPYEQYF.